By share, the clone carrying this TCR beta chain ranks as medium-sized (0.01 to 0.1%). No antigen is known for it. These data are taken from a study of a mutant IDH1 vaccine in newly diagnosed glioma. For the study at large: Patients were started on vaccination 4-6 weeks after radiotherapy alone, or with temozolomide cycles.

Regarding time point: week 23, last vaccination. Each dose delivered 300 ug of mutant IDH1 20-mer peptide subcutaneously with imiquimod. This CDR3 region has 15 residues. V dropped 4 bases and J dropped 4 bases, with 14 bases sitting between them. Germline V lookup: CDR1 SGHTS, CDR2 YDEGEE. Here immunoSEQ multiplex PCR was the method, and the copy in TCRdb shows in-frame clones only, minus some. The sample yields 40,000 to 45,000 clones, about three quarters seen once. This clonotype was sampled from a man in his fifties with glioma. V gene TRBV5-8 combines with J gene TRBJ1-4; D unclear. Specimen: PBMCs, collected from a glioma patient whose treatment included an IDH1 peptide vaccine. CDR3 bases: TGTGCCAGCAGCCCCGGAGGGCTCTTTAATGAAAAACTGTTTTTT. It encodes CASSPGGLFNEKLFF.